One and the same sample provided the 23 T cell receptor beta chains below, sequenced in a study of tumor and adjacent non-tumor tissue in lung cancer. The template was RNA from unsorted bulk tissue. A modified ARM-PCR protocol with three rounds of nested PCR amplified TCRbeta. MiXCR was run by TCRdb on the multiplex PCR reads, yielding one entry per CDR3 protein. The sample consists of 200,000 to 250,000 distinct CDR3 sequences, 60% to 85% of them appearing once. Material: lung tumor tissue. These receptors all stem from a man aged 55-75 years with non-small cell lung cancer.

To note about this clonotype: At one of its ends the junction is not consistent with the germline gene, which may arise from a read error. The rearrangement uses TRBV20-1 and TRBJ1-2, with D perhaps TRBD1 (5 bases). Germline CDR1 is DFQATT and CDR2 is SNEGSKA (reference sequence). This CDR3 has 13 amino acids. CDR3 nucleotides: TGCAGTGCTCTCAACCAGGGATACTATGGCCACACCTTC. Translating gives CSALNQGYYGHTF.

Worth noting for this clonotype: Given a much more abundant clone one base away, this may be a read error. The chain employs TRBV11-2 and TRBJ2-1; 8 bases match TRBD1. Germline values: CDR1 SGHAT, CDR2 FQNNGV. The CDR3 contains 13 residues. This CDR3 is CASGLDLQGVEFF. CDR3 nucleotides: TGTGCCAGCGGCTTAGATCTACAGGGGGTCGAGTTCTTC.

On this clonotype itself: A single base separates this from a much larger clone, so it may be a read error. This chain links TRBV6-5 with TRBJ2-3; D may be TRBD1 (5 bases). CDR1 and CDR2 from the germline V gene are MNHEY and SVGAGI. CDR3 length: 13 amino acids. In DNA, the CDR3 is TGTGCCAGCAGCGGCCCACCCACAGGTACGCAGTATTTT. Its protein is CASSGPPTGTQYF.

The rearrangement links TRBV5-1 to TRBJ2-2, with 10 bases matching TRBD2. The V gene's germline CDR1 is SGHRS and CDR2 YFSETQ. The CDR3 totals 19 residues. J was trimmed by 6 bases and V by 0 bases; bases with no gene match: 14. CDR3 bases: TGCGCCAGCAGCTTGGCCCTGTCTCCGCCTAGCGGGAGCCCCGGGGAGCTGTTTTTT. Amino acids: CASSLALSPPSGSPGELFF.

A word on this clonotype: Sequence at one end of the junction differs from germline and may be a read error. This chain links TRBV20-1 with TRBJ1-1; D remains ambiguous. CDR3 length: 15 residues. Germline V gene lookup returns CDR1 DFQATT and CDR2 SNEGSKA (reference sequence). The CDR3, as DNA: TGCAGTGTTAGAAAACTTCGAGCCGGGGACACTGAAGCTTTCTTT. Translation gives CSVRKLRAGDTEAFF.

This clonotype occurred a few times. The chain joins TRBV29-1 to TRBJ2-5, with a weak D call TRBD1 (6 bases). CDR1 and CDR2 (germline): SQVTM, ANQGSEA. Trimming pared 6 bases from V and 5 bases from J, leaving 13 bases between. The CDR3 consists of 12 residues. The CDR3 loop reads CSVKTGFETQYF. The CDR3 region has the DNA TGCAGCGTCAAAACAGGGTTCGAGACCCAGTACTTC.

Turning to this clonotype: Because it lacks the conserved phenylalanine or tryptophan at the end, this CDR3 is likely a read error. J is TRBJ2-7 and V is TRBV20-1; the match to TRBD1 covers 9 bases. Germline V lookup: CDR1 DFQATT, CDR2 SNEGSKA (reference sequence). This CDR3 is built from 12 residues. The CDR3 DNA reads as TGCAGTGTTACGGGACAGGGTTACGAACAGTACTTA. It encodes CSVTGQGYEQYL.

About this clonotype: The junction shows a germline mismatch at one end, possibly a read error. The V and J genes are TRBV6-6 and TRBJ1-6; D not resolved. This CDR3 region has 12 residues. Germline V lookup: CDR1 MNHNY, CDR2 SVGAGI (reference sequence). CDR3 residues: CTSSYGRAPLHF. As DNA, the CDR3 is TGTACCAGTAGTTATGGCAGAGCACCCCTCCACTTT.

This chain joins TRBV10-2 and TRBJ2-5, with 9 bases that match TRBD2. In germline, CDR1 is WSHSY, CDR2 SAAADI. Trimming cost V 4 bases and J 5 bases; bases outside gene matches: 26. CDR3 length equals 21 residues. CDR3 DNA: TGCGCCAGCAGTGGGCCCCTTTCTATAAGCGGGGGGTTAGTTCCGTCGGAGACCCAGTACTTC. Translation: CASSGPLSISGGLVPSETQYF.

About this clonotype: One end of the junction fails to match germline, which may point to a read error. This chain connects TRBV20-1 to TRBJ2-1, with a possible D match to TRBD1 (5 bases). In germline, CDR1 is DFQATT, CDR2 SNEGSKA (reference sequence). CDR3 length equals 15 residues. CDR3 residues: CSAIRVDTSYNEHFF. The DNA of the CDR3 is TGCAGTGCTATTCGGGTGGACACTTCCTACAATGAGCACTTCTTC.

Comments on this clonotype: A single base separates this from a much larger clone, so it may be a read error. The genes are TRBV4-2 and TRBJ2-7; D gene unclear. Germline CDR1 is LGHNA and CDR2 is YNFKEQ. The CDR3 has 16 amino acids. The CDR3 nucleotides read TGTGCCAGCAACCAAGATTACGTAGGAGCAGCTGACGAGCAGTACTTC. Encoded protein: CASNQDYVGAADEQYF.

This chain connects TRBV20-1 to TRBJ2-3; D call uncertain. V lost 3 bases and J lost 12, with 22 bases in between. Germline-derived CDR1 and CDR2 are DFQATT and SNEGSKA (reference sequence). CDR3 length: 14 residues. CDR3 in amino acids: CSASPDSGTDKQYF. Written as DNA, the CDR3 is TGCAGTGCTAGCCCGGATTCAGGCACAGATAAACAGTATTTT.

CDR3 protein: CSAKGANTGELFF. The CDR3 DNA sequence: TGCAGTGCTAAAGGGGCGAACACCGGGGAGCTGTTTTTT. The chain couples TRBV20-1 to TRBJ2-2, with a possible D match to TRBD1 (5 bases). Looked up from germline, CDR1 is DFQATT and CDR2 is SNEGSKA (reference sequence). Trimming removed 4 bases at V and 0 bases at J, with 6 bases between. The CDR3 is made up of 13 amino acids.

Regarding this clonotype: A read error may be the cause here, since a much bigger clone is one base away. The J gene is TRBJ2-7, the V gene TRBV20-1; D possibly corresponds to TRBD1 (6 bases). Germline V gene sequence: CDR1 DFQATT, CDR2 SNEGSKA (reference sequence). The V end was cut by 6 bases, the J end by 9 bases, with 21 bases between. The CDR3 contains 13 residues. Here the CDR3 DNA reads TGCAGTGCCCCAAGAGTAGGGGACAACCGGCAGTACTTC. The encoded protein is CSAPRVGDNRQYF.

Notes on this clonotype: Just one base apart from a much larger clone, this may be a read error. J is TRBJ2-5 and V is TRBV20-1, with D possibly TRBD1 on 6 matching bases. The CDR3 runs to 14 residues. CDR1 is DFQATT and CDR2 is SNEGSKA in the germline V gene (reference sequence). The CDR3 loop is CSVRDNRDGETQYF. The DNA for the CDR3 is TGCAGTGTTAGAGACAACAGGGATGGAGAGACCCAGTACTTC.

This chain joins TRBV6-2 or TRBV6-3 and TRBJ2-6; D possibly corresponds to TRBD1 (6 bases). CDR1 is MNHEY, CDR2 SVGEGT, per germline. V was cut by 6 bases and J by 4 bases, with 19 bases left in between. The CDR3 loop spans 17 amino acids. CDR3: CASRTGHGVDGANVLTF. In DNA form, the CDR3 reads TGTGCCAGCAGAACGGGACACGGGGTCGACGGGGCCAACGTCCTGACTTTC.

The J gene is TRBJ2-3, the V gene TRBV6-5, with D possibly TRBD2 on 7 matching bases. Germline V CDR1 and CDR2: MNHEY, SVGAGI. The CDR3 has 15 residues. Trimming stripped 7 bases from V and 5 bases from J, with 19 bases between. CDR3 nucleotides: TGTGCCAGCATGAGGGGGACTACCGACATAGATACGCAGTATTTT. This translates into CASMRGTTDIDTQYF.

Turning to this clonotype: At one end, the junction sequence differs from germline, possibly due to a read error. The rearrangement links TRBV11-3 to TRBJ2-7; D perhaps matches TRBD1 (5 bases). Germline assignment: CDR1 SGHNT and CDR2 YENEEA. The CDR3 loop spans 18 amino acids. The CDR3, as DNA: TGTGCCAACAGCTTAGGCATCCCATGGCAGGACATGACCTACGAGCAGTACTTC. Translated: CANSLGIPWQDMTYEQYF.

Points on this clonotype: A junction end diverges from the germline sequence, so it may reflect a read error. The CDR3 DNA follows: TGCTCCAGCCGGAGGGGGGAAACAGGACTAGCGGGTGAGCAGTTCTTC. Translation gives CSSRRGETGLAGEQFF. The chain joins TRBV10-2 to TRBJ2-1; 11 nucleotides match TRBD2. CDR3 length: 16 amino acids. CDR1 is WSHSY and CDR2 is SAAADI in the germline V gene.

This clonotype has just a few counts. The chain combines TRBV12-3 or TRBV12-4 with TRBJ1-1; tentatively, D is TRBD1 (6 bases). CDR3 length: 14 amino acids. V was clipped by 3 bases and J by 1 base, with 9 bases between them. CDR3 sequence (DNA): TGTGCCAGCAGTTTCGGGGGCGGGAACACTGAAGCTTTCTTT. Amino acids: CASSFGGGNTEAFF.

Of note for this clonotype: The junction shows a germline mismatch at one end, possibly a read error. V usage is TRBV20-1 and J usage is TRBJ2-5, with D unclear. This CDR3 is 13 amino acids long. Per germline, CDR1 DFQATT and CDR2 SNEGSKA (reference sequence). The CDR3 spells CNARDKSVQTEYF. The DNA of the CDR3 is TGCAATGCTAGAGATAAGTCAGTGCAGACCGAGTACTTC.

Details on this clonotype: It may be a read error: a sequence one base away is much more abundant. The chain combines TRBV12-3 or TRBV12-4 with TRBJ1-5; D uncertain. The V gene lost 6 bases and the J gene lost 6 bases, with 15 bases spanning the gap. This CDR3 spans 14 amino acids. CDR3: CASSRPDCGQPQHF. Written as DNA, the CDR3 is TGTGCCAGCAGCCGCCCAGATTGTGGTCAGCCCCAGCATTTT.

The chain uses TRBV5-4 and TRBJ1-2; 7 bases are shared with TRBD1. Germline loops: CDR1 SGHNT, CDR2 YYREEE (reference sequence). V was pared by 9 bases and J by 4 bases, with 9 bases of the junction left unmatched. This CDR3 contains 13 residues. CDR3 sequence: CAISLTGFYGYTF. The CDR3, as DNA: TGTGCCATAAGCTTGACAGGGTTCTATGGCTACACCTTC. The variable domain in full, with the rest retrieved from reference TRBV5-4 and TRBJ1-2, is ETGVTQSPTHLIKTRGQQVTLRCSSQSGHNTVSWYQQALGQGPQFIFQYYREEENGRGNFPPRFSGLQFPNYSSELNVNALELDDSALYLCAISLTGFYGYTFGSGTRLTVV.